The rows below give T cell receptor beta chains drawn from one sample of a study of identifying expanded T cells in peripheral blood. TCRdb keeps only in-frame clones here, not all; method: immunoSEQ multiplex PCR. Among approximately 120,000 clones listed, around 89% were seen once. Sequencing input: blood. These receptor sequences come from a person between 18 and 69 years old in good health. The CDR3 runs from the conserved cysteine through the conserved F or W. D genes are given only for firm matches. Part of the rows lack a size; the others show once, few, many or a class for expanded clones.

>TRBV11-2|TRBD1|-|15|TRBJ2-2
TGTGCCAGCAGCTTAAGGCAGGGGGTGGGCGGGGAGCTGTTTTTT
CASSLRQGVGGELFF
>TRBV11-3|-|-|14|TRBJ2-3
TGTGCCAGCAGCTTAGACCCCACTGCAGATACGCAGTATTTT
CASSLDPTADTQYF
>TRBV2|TRBD2|-|14|TRBJ2-2
TGTGCCAGCAATATAGGGACTAGCTACCGGGAGCTGTTTTTT
CASNIGTSYRELFF
>TRBV19|-|-|17|TRBJ1-5
TGTGCCAGTAGTATAGACCCTCAGGGGTATAGCAATCAGCCCCAGCATTTT
CASSIDPQGYSNQPQHF
>TRBV10-3|-|-|14|TRBJ2-3
TGTGCCATCAGTGATGGTGAGGGATCGGATACGCAGTATTTT
CAISDGEGSDTQYF
>TRBV11-2|TRBD2|-|16|TRBJ2-1
TGTGCCAGCAGCTTAGGGGCTAGCGGGAGGGCCGGTGAGCAGTTCTTC
CASSLGASGRAGEQFF
>TRBV6-1|-|-|16|TRBJ1-5
TGTGCCAGCAGTGAGGGACTGCGTTATAGCAATCAGCCCCAGCATTTT
CASSEGLRYSNQPQHF
>TRBV28|-|-|14|TRBJ1-5
TGTGCCAGCAGTTTAGGCCCAACCGATCAGCCCCAGCATTTT
CASSLGPTDQPQHF
>TRBV5-6|TRBD1|-|15|TRBJ1-4
TGTGCCAGCAGGGGACAGGGGGCATCTAATGAAAAACTGTTTTTT
CASRGQGASNEKLFF
>TRBV6-5|TRBD1|-|15|TRBJ1-2
TGTGCCAGCAGACAGGACAGGGGGCGTAACTATGGCTACACCTTC
CASRQDRGRNYGYTF
>TRBV1|-|-|16|TRBJ2-3
TGCACCAGCAGCCATTCGAAGGGCGGGGGGGTCGATACGCAGTATTTT
CTSSHSKGGGVDTQYF
>TRBV30|-|-|13|TRBJ2-2
TGTGCCTGGAACCTCGACAGCACCGGGGAGCTGTTTTTT
CAWNLDSTGELFF
>TRBV19|TRBD2|-|15|TRBJ2-1
TGTGCCAGTGGGACTAGCGATCAAGGCGGCAATGAGCAGTTCTTC
CASGTSDQGGNEQFF
>TRBV5-1|-|-|14|TRBJ1-1
TGCGCCAGTTTGCCGGACATCGCGAACACTGAAGCTTTCTTT
CASLPDIANTEAFF
>TRBV7-9|-|-|14|TRBJ1-5
TGTGCCAGCGGACAACAGGGCTACAATCAGCCCCAGCATTTT
CASGQQGYNQPQHF
>TRBV5-1|-|-|14|TRBJ2-2
TGCGCCAGCAGCTTGATGGAGTCCGCCGGGGAGCTGTTTTTT
CASSLMESAGELFF
>TRBV5-1|TRBD1|-|14|TRBJ2-7
TGCGCCAGCAGCCCGGGACAGTTCACCTACGAGCAGTACTTC
CASSPGQFTYEQYF
>TRBV6-6|-|-|14|TRBJ1-5
TGTGCCAGCAGTTCCGTGGGGGGATATCAGCCCCAGCATTTT
CASSSVGGYQPQHF
>TRBV7-3|TRBD2|-|14|TRBJ2-3
TGTGCCAGCAGGTTAGCGGGAGCGGCAGATACGCAGTATTTT
CASRLAGAADTQYF
>TRBV19|TRBD1|once|13|TRBJ2-5
TGTGCCAGTAGAGGGACAGTTAAAGAGACCCAGTACTTC
CASRGTVKETQYF
>TRBV6-5|-|-|14|TRBJ1-2
TGTGCCAGCAGTGCCACGTATGGGGCGTATGGCTACACCTTC
CASSATYGAYGYTF
>TRBV29-1|-|-|13|TRBJ1-1
TGCAGCGCCCAGACCGCCCAGCACACTGAAGCTTTCTTT
CSAQTAQHTEAFF
>TRBV5-8|-|-|17|TRBJ2-2
TGTGCCAGCAGCTATGAGGCCGACAGTTATTCCACCGGGGAGCTGTTTTTT
CASSYEADSYSTGELFF
>TRBV29-1|-|-|14|TRBJ2-5
TGCAGCGTTGATTGGCAAATGGCGGGAGAGACCCAGTACTTC
CSVDWQMAGETQYF
>TRBV28|-|-|14|TRBJ1-2
TGTGCCAGCAGTTCCCCCCACGGGGGCAGTGGCTACACCTTC
CASSSPHGGSGYTF
>TRBV30|-|once|13|TRBJ1-1
TGTGCCTGGAGACGAGGCATGAACACTGAAGCTTTCTTT
CAWRRGMNTEAFF
>TRBV5-1|-|-|15|TRBJ1-4
TGCGCCAGCAGCTTCGGACCAGGGGATGAGGAAAAACTGTTTTTT
CASSFGPGDEEKLFF
>TRBV5-1|-|-|13|TRBJ2-2
TGCGCCAGCAGCTTAGATTACACCGGGGAGCTGTTTTTT
CASSLDYTGELFF
>TRBV7-3|TRBD1|-|16|TRBJ2-3
TGTGCCAGCAGCCCGACAGGGGGGAGCGGCACAGATACGCAGTATTTT
CASSPTGGSGTDTQYF
>TRBV19|-|-|16|TRBJ1-5
TGTGCCAGTAGTATTGGTGGCAGGAGGGCCAATCAGCCCCAGCATTTT
CASSIGGRRANQPQHF
>TRBV5-1|-|-|17|TRBJ2-2
TGCGCCAGCACCTCAAATCCGGGGGGCCAAAACACCGGGGAGCTGTTTTTT
CASTSNPGGQNTGELFF
>TRBV5-4|-|-|11|TRBJ2-3
TGTGCCAGCAGCTCCGGTGATACGCAGTATTTT
CASSSGDTQYF